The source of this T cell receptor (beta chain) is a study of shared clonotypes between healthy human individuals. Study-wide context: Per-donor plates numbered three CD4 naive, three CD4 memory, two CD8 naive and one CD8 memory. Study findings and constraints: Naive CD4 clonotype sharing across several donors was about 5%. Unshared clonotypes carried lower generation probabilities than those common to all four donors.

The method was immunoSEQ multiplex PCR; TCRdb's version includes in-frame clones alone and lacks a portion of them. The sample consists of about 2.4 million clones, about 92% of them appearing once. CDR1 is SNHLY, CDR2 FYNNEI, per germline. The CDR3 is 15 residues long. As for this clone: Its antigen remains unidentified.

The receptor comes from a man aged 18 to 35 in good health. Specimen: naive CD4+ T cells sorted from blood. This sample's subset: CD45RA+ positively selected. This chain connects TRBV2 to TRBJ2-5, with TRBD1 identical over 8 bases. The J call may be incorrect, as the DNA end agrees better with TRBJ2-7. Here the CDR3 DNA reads TGTGCCAGCAGTCAGGACAGGGCCTACTCCTACGAGCAGTACTTC. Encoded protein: CASSQDRAYSYEQYF.